This TCR beta chain is drawn from a study of cytomegalovirus exposure and HLA in healthy donors. Overall study results and limits: Analyzed later, most CMV-associated TCR beta chains appeared HLA-restricted. A later analysis showed HLA-associated TCR beta chains outstripping equally common others in clonal expansion. Reportedly, cytomegalovirus status was diagnosed with high sensitivity and specificity. A later analysis linked 15,000 to 20,000 TCR beta sequences to HLA alleles at 0.05 false discovery rate.

In the PCR, 60 Vbeta and 13 Jbeta primers were used. Clones were read by immunoSEQ multiplex PCR, and TCRdb kept only the in-frame ones, dropping some. Of 150,000 to 200,000 clones detected, approximately 78% appear once; the ten largest clones hold about 0.77%. To note about this clone: Its antigen is not known.

V was clipped by 4 bases and J by 0 bases, with 15 bases between them. This CDR3 has 16 amino acids. The germline CDR1 and CDR2 sequences are KGHSH and LQKENI. V gene TRBV18 combines with J gene TRBJ1-1; a weak D match, TRBD1 (5 bases). Source material: PBMCs. This sequence was found in a woman aged 18 to 35 in good health and CMV-seronegative. As DNA, the CDR3 is TGTGCCAGCTCACAAGAAACAGGAACCGTGAACACTGAAGCTTTCTTT. This translates into CASSQETGTVNTEAFF.